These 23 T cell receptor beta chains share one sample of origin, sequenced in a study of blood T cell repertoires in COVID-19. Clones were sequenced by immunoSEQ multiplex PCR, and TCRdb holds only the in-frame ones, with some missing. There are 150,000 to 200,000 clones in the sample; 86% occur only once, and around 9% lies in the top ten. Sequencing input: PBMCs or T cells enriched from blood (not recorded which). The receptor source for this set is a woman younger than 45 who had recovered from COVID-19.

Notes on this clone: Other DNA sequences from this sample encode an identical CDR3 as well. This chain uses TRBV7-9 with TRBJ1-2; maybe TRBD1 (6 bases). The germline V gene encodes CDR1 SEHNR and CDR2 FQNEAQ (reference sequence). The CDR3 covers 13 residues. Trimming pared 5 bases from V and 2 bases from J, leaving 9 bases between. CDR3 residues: CASSLQGNYGYTF. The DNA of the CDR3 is TGTGCCAGCAGCCTCCAGGGGAACTATGGCTACACCTTC.

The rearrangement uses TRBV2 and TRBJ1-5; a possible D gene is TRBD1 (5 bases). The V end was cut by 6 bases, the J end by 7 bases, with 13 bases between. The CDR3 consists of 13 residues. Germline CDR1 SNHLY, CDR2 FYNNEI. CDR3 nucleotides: TGTGCCAGCAGGCCCGGCGGGGGGCAGCCCCAGCATTTT. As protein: CASRPGGGQPQHF.

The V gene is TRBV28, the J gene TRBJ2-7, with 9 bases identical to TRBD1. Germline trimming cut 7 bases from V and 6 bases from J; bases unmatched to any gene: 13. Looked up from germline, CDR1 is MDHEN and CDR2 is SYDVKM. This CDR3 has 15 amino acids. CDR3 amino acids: CASNTGGTGSPEQYF. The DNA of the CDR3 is TGTGCCAGCAACACTGGCGGGACAGGGTCCCCCGAGCAGTACTTC.

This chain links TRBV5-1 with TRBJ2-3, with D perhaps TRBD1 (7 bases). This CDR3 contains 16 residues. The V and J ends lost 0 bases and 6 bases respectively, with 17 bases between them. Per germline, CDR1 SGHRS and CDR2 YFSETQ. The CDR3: CASSLAKGGAGDTQYF. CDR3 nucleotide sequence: TGCGCCAGCAGCTTGGCCAAAGGGGGCGCGGGGGATACGCAGTATTTT.

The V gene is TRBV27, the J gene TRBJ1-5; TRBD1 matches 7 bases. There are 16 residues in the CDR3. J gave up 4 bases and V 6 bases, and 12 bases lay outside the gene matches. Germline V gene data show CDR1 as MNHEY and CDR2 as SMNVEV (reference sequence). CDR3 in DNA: TGTGCCAGCAGGAATGCGGCTTCAGGGGGAAATCAGCCCCAGCATTTT. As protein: CASRNAASGGNQPQHF.

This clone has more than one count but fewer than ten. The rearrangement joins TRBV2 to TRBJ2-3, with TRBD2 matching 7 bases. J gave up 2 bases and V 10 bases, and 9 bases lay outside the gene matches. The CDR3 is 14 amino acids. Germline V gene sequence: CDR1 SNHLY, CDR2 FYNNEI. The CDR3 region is CATTGEGYTDTQYF. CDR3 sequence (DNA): TGTGCCACGACGGGGGAGGGGTACACAGATACGCAGTATTTT.

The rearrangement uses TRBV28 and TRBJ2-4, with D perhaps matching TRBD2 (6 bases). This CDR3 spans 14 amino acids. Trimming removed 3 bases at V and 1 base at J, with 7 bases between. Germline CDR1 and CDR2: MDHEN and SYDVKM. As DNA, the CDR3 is TGTGCCAGCAGTTTTCGGGGGGCCAAAAACATTCAGTACTTC. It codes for CASSFRGAKNIQYF.

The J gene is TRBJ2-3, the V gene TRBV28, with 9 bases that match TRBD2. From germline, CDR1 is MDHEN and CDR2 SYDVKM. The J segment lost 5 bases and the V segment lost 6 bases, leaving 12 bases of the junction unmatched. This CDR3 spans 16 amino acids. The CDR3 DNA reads TGTGCCAGCAGCAACTTAGCGGGAGTAGCGGGAGATACGCAGTATTTT. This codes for CASSNLAGVAGDTQYF.

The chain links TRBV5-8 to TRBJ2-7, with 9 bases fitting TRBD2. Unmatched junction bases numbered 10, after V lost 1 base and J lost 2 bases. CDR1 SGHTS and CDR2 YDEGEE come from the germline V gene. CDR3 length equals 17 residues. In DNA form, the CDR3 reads TGTGCCAGCAGCTTGTCGGCTAGCGGGATGAAGGCCTACGAGCAGTACTTC. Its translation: CASSLSASGMKAYEQYF. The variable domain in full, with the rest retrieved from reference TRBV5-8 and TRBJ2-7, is EAGVTQSPTHLIKTRGQQATLRCSPISGHTSVYWYQQALGLGLQFLLWYDEGEERNRGNFPPRFSGRQFPNYSSELNVNALELEDSALYLCASSLSASGMKAYEQYFGPGTRLTVT.

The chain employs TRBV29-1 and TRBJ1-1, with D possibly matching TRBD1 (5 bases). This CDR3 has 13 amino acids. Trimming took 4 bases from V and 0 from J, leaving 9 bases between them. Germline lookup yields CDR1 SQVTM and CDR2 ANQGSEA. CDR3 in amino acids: CSVAEGLNTEAFF. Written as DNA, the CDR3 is TGCAGCGTTGCAGAGGGGCTGAACACTGAAGCTTTCTTT.

CDR3 bases: TGTGCCGCCGGGGCCCGGGACAGGGGGAACGAGCAGTACTTC. This sequence encodes CAAGARDRGNEQYF. The genes are TRBV10-3 and TRBJ2-7; 11 bases match TRBD1. The J segment lost 5 bases and the V segment lost 11 bases, leaving 11 bases of the junction unmatched. Looked up from germline, CDR1 is ENHRY and CDR2 is SYGVKD. This CDR3 comprises 14 residues.

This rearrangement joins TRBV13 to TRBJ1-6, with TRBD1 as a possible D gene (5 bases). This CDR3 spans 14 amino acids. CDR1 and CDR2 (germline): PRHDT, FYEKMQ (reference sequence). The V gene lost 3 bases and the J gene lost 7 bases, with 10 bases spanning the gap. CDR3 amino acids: CASSFQGGNSPLHF. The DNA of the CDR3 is TGTGCCAGCAGCTTCCAGGGCGGAAATTCACCCCTCCACTTT.

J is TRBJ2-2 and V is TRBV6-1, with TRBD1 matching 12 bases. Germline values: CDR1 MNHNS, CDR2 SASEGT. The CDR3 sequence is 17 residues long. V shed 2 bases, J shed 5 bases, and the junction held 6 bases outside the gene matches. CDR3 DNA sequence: TGTGCCAGCAGTGAATTTGGGACAGGGGGCTTGACCGGGGAGCTGTTTTTT. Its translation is CASSEFGTGGLTGELFF.

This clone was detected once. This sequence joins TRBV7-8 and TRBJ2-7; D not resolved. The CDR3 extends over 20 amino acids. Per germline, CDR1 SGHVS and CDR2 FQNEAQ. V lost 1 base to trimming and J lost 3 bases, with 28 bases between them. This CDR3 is CASSLDITIAGEEFIYEQYF. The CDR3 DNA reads TGTGCCAGCAGCTTAGATATAACGATCGCAGGTGAAGAGTTCATCTACGAGCAGTACTTC.

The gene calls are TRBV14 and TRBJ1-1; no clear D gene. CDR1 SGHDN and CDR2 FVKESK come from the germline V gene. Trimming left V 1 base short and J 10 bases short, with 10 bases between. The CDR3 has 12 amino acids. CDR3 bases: TGTGCCAGCAGCCAAGGCCCGGTGAGAGCTTTCTTT. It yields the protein CASSQGPVRAFF. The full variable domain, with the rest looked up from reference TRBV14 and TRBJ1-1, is EAGVTQFPSHSVIEKGQTVTLRCDPISGHDNLYWYRRVMGKEIKFLLHFVKESKQDESGMPNNRFLAERTGGTYSTLKVQPAELEDSGVYFCASSQGPVRAFFGQGTRLTVV.

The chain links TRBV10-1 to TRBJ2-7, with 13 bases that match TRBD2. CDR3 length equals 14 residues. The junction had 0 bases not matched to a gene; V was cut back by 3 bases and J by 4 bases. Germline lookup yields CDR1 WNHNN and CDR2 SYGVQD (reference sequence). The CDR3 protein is CASSELAGGYEQYF. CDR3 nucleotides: TGCGCCAGCAGTGAACTAGCGGGAGGGTACGAGCAGTACTTC.

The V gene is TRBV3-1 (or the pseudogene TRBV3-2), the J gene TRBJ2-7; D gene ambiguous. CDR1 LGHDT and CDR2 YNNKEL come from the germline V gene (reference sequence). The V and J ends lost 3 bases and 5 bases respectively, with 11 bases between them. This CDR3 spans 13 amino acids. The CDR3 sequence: CASSHKAENEQYF. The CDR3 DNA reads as TGTGCCAGCAGCCACAAGGCGGAAAACGAGCAGTACTTC.

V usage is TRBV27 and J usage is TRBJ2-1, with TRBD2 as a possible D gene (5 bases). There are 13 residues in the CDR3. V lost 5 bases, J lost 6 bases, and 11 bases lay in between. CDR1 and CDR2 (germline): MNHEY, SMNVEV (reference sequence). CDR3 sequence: CASSRLAPNEQFF. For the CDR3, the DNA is TGTGCCAGCAGTCGTTTAGCGCCCAATGAGCAGTTCTTC.

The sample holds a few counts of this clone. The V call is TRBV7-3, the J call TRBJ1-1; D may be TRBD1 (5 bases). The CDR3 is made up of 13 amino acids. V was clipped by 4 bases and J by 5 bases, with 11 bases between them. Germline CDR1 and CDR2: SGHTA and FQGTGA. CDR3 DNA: TGTGCCAGCAGCTCCTCTGGGGGGACTGAAGCTTTCTTT. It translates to CASSSSGGTEAFF.

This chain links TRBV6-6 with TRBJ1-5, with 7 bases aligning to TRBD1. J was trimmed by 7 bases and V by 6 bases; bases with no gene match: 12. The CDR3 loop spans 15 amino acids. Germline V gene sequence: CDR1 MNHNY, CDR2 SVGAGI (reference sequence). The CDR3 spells CASSKDRVGGQPQHF. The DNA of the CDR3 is TGTGCCAGCAGCAAAGACAGGGTCGGAGGGCAGCCCCAGCATTTT.

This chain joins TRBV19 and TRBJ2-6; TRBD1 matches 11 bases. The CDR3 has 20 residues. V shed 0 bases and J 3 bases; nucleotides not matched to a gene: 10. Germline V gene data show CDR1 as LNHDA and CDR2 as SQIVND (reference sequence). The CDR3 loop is CASSIDGTGGGGRGANVLTF. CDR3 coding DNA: TGTGCCAGTAGTATAGACGGGACAGGGGGTGGAGGTCGTGGGGCCAACGTCCTGACTTTC.

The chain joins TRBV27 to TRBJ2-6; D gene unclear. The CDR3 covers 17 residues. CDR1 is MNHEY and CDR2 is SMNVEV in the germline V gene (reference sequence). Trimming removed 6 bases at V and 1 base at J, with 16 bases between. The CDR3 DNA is TGTGCCAGCAGCCGAGACACTCTCGGTTCTGGGGCCAACGTCCTGACTTTC. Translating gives CASSRDTLGSGANVLTF.

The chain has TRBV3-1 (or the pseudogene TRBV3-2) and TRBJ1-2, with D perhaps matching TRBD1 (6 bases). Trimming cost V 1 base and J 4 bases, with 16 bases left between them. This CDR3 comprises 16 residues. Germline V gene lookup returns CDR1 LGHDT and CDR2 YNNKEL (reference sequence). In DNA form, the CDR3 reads TGTGCCAGCAGCCAAGTGGAACAGGGCGGCGCCTATGGCTACACCTTC. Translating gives CASSQVEQGGAYGYTF.